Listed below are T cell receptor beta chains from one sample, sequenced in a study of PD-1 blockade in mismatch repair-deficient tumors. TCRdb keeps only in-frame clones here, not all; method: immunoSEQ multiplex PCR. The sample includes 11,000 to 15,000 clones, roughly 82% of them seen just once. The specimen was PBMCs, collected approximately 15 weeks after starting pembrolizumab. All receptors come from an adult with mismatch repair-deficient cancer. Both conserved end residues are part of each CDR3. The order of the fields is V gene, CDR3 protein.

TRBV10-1 CASSDSLAGAYNEQFF
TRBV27 CASSFGGEGQQETQYF
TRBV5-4 CASSSRTENEKLFF
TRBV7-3 CASSVSGNSYEQYF
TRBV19 CASSMFNRGLTGELFF
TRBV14 CASGPSVDSYEQYF
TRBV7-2 CASSETRQGGYEQYF
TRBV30 CAWNSGSGNTIYF
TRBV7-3 CASSILPTSDYNPYWSYNEQFF
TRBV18 CASSPTSPALLLYEQYF
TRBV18 CASSPAGLDTEAFF